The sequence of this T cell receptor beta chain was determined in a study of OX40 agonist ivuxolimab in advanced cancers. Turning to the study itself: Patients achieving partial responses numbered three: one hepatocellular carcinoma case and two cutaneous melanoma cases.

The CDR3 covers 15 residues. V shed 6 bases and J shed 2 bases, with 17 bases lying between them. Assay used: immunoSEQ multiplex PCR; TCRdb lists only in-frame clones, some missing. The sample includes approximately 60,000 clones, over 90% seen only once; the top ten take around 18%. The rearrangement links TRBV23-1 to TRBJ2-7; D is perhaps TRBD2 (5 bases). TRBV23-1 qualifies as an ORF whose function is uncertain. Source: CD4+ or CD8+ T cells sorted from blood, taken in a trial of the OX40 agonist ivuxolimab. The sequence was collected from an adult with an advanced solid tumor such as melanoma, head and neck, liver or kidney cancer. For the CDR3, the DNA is TGCGCCAGCAGGACGGGCGGAGGCCAGACCTACGAGCAGTACTTC. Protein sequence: CASRTGGGQTYEQYF.